The T cell receptor beta chain described here comes from a study of blood T cells in healthy people across ages. Study details: About one barcoded beta molecule was captured per two T cells (by template switching).

A second about 7 to 12 cycle PCR used barcoded and J-beta primers. A template-switch adaptor that had 12 random nucleotides put a tag on each cDNA molecule. Samples each returned at least 2.5 million CDR3-containing paired-end reads. A single record per CDR3 protein comes from TCRdb applying MiXCR to the 5' RACE reads. The sample yields about 830,000 distinct CDR3 sequences, 62% seen once. To note about this clonotype: At one boundary the junction diverges from the germline segment, which might be a read error.

Germline CDR1 DFQATT, CDR2 SNEGSKA (reference sequence). The CDR3 runs 16 residues. The chain joins TRBV20-1 to TRBJ2-5; TRBD1 matches at 10 bases. The TCR was taken from a man younger than 45 in good health. Sequencing used blood. The CDR3 nucleotides read TGCAGTACTAGAAGTCAATGGGGGACAGGGGTTCATGAGCAGTACTTC. It encodes CSTRSQWGTGVHEQYF.